This T cell receptor beta chain is drawn from a study of cytomegalovirus exposure and HLA in healthy donors. CDR3 size: 16 residues. The PCR contained 60 Vbeta and 13 Jbeta primers. TCRdb's copy holds only in-frame clones and misses some; the assay was immunoSEQ multiplex PCR. This sample has approximately 110,000 clones, with about 81% found just once. This clone was counted once. J is TRBJ1-5 and V is TRBV21-1. TRBV21-1 constitutes a pseudogene. The source is a young man in good health and CMV-seronegative. The specimen sequenced was PBMCs. The CDR3 coding sequence is TGTGCCAGCAGCAAAAGGCAGTCCGACGGGGGGCAGCCCCAGCATTTT. It translates to CASSKRQSDGGQPQHF.